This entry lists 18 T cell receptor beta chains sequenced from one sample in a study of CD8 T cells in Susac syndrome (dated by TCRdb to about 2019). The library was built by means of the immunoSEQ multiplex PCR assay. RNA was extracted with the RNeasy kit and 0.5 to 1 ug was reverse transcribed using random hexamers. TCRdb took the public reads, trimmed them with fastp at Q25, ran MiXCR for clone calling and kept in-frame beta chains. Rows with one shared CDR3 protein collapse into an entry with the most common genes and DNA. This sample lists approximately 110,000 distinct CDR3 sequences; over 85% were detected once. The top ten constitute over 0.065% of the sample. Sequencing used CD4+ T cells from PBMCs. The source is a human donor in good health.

The CDR3 loop is CASSPPAGGTDTQYF. DNA of the CDR3: TGTGCCAGCTCACCACCGGCAGGGGGTACAGATACGCAGTATTTT. The chain uses TRBV18 and TRBJ2-3; 7 bases line up with TRBD1. Germline V gene sequence: CDR1 KGHSH, CDR2 LQKENI. This CDR3 contains 15 residues. Trimming took 0 bases from V and 3 from J; bases not matched to a gene: 3.

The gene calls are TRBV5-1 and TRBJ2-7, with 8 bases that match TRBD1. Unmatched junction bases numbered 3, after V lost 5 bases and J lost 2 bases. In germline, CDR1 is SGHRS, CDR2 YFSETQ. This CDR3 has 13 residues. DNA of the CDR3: TGCGCCAGCAGACTGACAGGGGCCTACGAGCAGTACTTC. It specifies CASRLTGAYEQYF.

The CDR3 coding sequence is TGCAGTGCTAGAGATCTCGTCTATGGCTACACCTTC. Residues: CSARDLVYGYTF. This chain connects TRBV20-1 to TRBJ1-2; D call uncertain. The CDR3 totals 12 residues. Germline lookup yields CDR1 DFQATT and CDR2 SNEGSKA (reference sequence). The V end was cut by 0 bases, the J end by 4 bases, with 6 bases between.

CDR3 DNA sequence: TGTGCCAGCAGTTTGGGAGGGACTAGCGGTAATGAGCAGTTCTTC. Translation: CASSLGGTSGNEQFF. This rearrangement joins TRBV6-2 or TRBV6-3 to TRBJ2-1; 11 bases are shared with TRBD2. Looked up from germline, CDR1 is MNHEY and CDR2 is SVGEGT. The CDR3 sequence is 15 residues long. With 4 bases clipped from V and 7 bases from J, the junction kept 6 bases outside the gene matches.

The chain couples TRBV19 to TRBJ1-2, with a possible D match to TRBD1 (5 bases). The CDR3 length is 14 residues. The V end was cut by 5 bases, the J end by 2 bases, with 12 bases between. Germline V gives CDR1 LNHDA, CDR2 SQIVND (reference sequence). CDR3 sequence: CASSPRGYNYGYTF. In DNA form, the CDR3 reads TGTGCCAGTAGTCCTCGGGGGTACAACTATGGCTACACCTTC.

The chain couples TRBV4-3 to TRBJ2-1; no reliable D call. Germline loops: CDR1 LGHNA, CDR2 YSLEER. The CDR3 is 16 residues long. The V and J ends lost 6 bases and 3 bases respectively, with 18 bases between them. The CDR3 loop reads CASSHLPGRSYNEQFF. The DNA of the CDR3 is TGCGCCAGCAGTCACTTACCAGGTCGAAGCTACAATGAGCAGTTCTTC.

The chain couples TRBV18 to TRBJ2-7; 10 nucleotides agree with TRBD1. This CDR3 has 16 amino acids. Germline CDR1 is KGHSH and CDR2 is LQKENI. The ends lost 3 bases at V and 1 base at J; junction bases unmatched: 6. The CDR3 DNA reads TGTGCCAGCTCACCCCTGGGACAGGGGAATTCCTACGAGCAGTACTTC. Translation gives CASSPLGQGNSYEQYF.

CDR3 DNA: TGTGCCAGTAGTATGTCCGGCAGAGCTTTAGTGGCCAACGTCCTGACTTTC. Translation gives CASSMSGRALVANVLTF. The chain recombines TRBV19 with TRBJ2-6; no firm D call. Trimming took off 3 bases at V and 6 bases at J, with 18 bases between the two ends. The length of the CDR3 is 17 residues. Germline CDR1 and CDR2: LNHDA and SQIVND (reference sequence).

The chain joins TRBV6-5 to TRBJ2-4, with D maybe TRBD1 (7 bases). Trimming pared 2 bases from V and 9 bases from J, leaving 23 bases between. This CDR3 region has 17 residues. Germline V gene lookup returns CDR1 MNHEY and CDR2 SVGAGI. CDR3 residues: CASSYAPGRPNRGIQYF. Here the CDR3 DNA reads TGTGCCAGCAGTTACGCGCCCGGGAGACCCAACAGGGGCATTCAGTACTTC.

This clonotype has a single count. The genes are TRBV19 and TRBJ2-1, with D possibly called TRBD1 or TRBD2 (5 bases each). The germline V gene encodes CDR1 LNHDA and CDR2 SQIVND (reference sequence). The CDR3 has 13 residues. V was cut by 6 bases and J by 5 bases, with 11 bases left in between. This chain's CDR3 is CASSPGLHNEQFF. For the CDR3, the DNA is TGTGCCAGTAGCCCGGGGCTTCACAATGAGCAGTTCTTC.

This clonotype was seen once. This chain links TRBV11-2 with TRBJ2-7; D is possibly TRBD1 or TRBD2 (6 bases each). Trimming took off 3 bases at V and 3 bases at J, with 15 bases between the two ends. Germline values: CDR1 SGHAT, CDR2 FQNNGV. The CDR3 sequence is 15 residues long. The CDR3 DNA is TGTGCCAGCAGCTTGCTAAAGGGGGGTGGCTACGAGCAGTACTTC. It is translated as CASSLLKGGGYEQYF. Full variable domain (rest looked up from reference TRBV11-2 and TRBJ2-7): EAGVAQSPRYKIIEKRQSVAFWCNPISGHATLYWYQQILGQGPKLLIQFQNNGVVDDSQLPKDRFSAERLKGVDSTLKIQPAKLEDSAVYLCASSLLKGGGYEQYFGPGTRLTVT.

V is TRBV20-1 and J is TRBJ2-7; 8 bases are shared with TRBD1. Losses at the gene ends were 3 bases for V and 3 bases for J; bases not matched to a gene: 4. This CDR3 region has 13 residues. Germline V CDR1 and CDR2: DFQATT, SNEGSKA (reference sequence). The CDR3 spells CSASLTGVYEQYF. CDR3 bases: TGCAGTGCTAGCTTGACAGGGGTCTACGAGCAGTACTTC.

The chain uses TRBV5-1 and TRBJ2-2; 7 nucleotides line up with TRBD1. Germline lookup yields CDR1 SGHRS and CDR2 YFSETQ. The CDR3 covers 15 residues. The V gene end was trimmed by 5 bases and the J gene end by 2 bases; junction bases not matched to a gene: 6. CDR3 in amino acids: CASRRQGLNTGELFF. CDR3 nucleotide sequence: TGCGCCAGCAGGCGACAGGGCTTAAACACCGGGGAGCTGTTTTTT.

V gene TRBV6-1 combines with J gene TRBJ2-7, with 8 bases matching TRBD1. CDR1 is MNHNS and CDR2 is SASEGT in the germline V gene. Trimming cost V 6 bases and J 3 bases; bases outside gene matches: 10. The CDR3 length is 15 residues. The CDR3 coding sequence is TGTGCCAGCAGCGATGCCGGGACAGGTTACTACGAGCAGTACTTC. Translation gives CASSDAGTGYYEQYF.

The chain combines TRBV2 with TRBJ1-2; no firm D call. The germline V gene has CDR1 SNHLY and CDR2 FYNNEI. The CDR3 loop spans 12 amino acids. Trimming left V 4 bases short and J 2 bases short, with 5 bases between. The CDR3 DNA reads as TGTGCCAGCAGTGTATACAACTATGGCTACACCTTC. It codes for CASSVYNYGYTF.

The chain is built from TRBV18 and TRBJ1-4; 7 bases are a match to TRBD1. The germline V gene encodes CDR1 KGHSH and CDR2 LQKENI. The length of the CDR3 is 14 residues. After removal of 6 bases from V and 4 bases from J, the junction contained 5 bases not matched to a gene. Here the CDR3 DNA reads TGTGCCAGCTCCGGGACAGTCGTTAATGAAAAACTGTTTTTT. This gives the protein CASSGTVVNEKLFF.

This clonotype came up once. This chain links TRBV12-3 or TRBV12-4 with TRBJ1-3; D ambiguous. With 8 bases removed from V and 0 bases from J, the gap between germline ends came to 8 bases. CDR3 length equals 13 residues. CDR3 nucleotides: TGTGCCAGCGCCGTAGTCTCTGGAAACACCATATATTTT. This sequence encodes CASAVVSGNTIYF.

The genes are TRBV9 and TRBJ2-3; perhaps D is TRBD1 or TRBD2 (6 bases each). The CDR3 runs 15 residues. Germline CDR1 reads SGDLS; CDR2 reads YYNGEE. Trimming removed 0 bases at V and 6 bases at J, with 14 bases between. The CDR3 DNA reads TGTGCCAGCAGCGTAGTAACAGGGACTCGGGATACGCAGTATTTT. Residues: CASSVVTGTRDTQYF.